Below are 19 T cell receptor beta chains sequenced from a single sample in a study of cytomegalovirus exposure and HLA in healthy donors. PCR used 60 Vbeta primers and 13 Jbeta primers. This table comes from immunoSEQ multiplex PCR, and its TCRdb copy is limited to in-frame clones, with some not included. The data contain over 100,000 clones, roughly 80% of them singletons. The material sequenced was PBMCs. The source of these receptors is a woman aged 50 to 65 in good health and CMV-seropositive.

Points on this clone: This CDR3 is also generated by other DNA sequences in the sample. CDR3: CASSSGGLYEQYF. Here the CDR3 DNA reads TGTGCCAGCAGCTCCGGGGGGCTCTACGAGCAGTACTTC. V is TRBV5-4 and J is TRBJ2-7; TRBD2 is a possible D gene (7 bases). The CDR3 is made up of 13 amino acids. The germline V and J ends were trimmed by 3 bases and 3 bases, with 10 bases remaining between them. Germline V gene sequence: CDR1 SGHNT, CDR2 YYREEE (reference sequence).

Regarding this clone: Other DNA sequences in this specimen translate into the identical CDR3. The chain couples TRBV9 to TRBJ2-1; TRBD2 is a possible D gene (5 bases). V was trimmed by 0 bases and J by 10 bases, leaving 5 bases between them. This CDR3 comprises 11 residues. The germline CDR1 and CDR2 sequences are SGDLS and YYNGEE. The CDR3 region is CASSVGGEQFF. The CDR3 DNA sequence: TGTGCCAGCAGCGTAGGAGGGGAGCAGTTCTTC.

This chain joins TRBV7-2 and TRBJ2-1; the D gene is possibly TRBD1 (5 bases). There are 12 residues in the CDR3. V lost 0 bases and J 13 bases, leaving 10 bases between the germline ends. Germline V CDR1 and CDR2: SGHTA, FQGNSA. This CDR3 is CASSLAAGFQFF. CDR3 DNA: TGTGCCAGCAGCTTAGCGGCAGGGTTCCAGTTCTTC.

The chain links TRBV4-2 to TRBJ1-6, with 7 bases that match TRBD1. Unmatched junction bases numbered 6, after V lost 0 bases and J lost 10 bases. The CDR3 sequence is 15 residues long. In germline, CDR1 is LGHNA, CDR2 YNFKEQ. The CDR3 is CASSQDLQGYSPLHF. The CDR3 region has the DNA TGTGCCAGCAGCCAAGATCTACAGGGGTACTCACCCCTCCACTTT.

CDR3 DNA: TGTGCCAGCAGTCCAAGGTTGGGACAGCTTAGGGAGACCCAGTACTTC. Amino acid sequence: CASSPRLGQLRETQYF. This chain uses TRBV6-6 with TRBJ2-5; 7 bases map to TRBD1. There are 16 residues in the CDR3. Germline assignment: CDR1 MNHNY and CDR2 SVGAGI (reference sequence). Trimming took 5 bases from V and 5 from J; bases not matched to a gene: 14.

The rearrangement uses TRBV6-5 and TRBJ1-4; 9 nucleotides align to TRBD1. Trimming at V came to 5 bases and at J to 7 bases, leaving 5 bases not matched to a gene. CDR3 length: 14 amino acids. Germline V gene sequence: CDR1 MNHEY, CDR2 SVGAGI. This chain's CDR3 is CASSNRGQGEKLFF. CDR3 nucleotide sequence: TGTGCCAGCAGTAACAGGGGGCAGGGTGAAAAACTGTTTTTT.

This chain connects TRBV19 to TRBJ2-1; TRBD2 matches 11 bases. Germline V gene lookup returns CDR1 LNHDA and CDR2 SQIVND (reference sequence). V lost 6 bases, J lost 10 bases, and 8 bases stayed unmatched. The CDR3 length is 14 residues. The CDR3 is CASSLLAGVREQFF. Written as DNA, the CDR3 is TGTGCCAGTAGCTTACTAGCGGGAGTTCGAGAGCAGTTCTTC.

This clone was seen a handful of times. The CDR3 coding sequence is TGTGCCAGCAGCGCCCGACTAGCGGGCGGGGAGCTGTTTTTT. It encodes CASSARLAGGELFF. The chain couples TRBV9 to TRBJ2-2; 10 bases match TRBD2. The CDR3 has 14 residues. In germline, CDR1 is SGDLS, CDR2 YYNGEE. V lost 3 bases, J lost 7 bases, and 3 bases stayed unmatched.

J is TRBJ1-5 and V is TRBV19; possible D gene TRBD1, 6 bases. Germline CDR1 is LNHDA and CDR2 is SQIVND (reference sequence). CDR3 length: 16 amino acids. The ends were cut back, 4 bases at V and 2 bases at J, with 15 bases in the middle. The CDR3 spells CASSNPGDWGNQPQHF. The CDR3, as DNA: TGTGCCAGTAGTAACCCAGGGGATTGGGGCAATCAGCCCCAGCATTTT. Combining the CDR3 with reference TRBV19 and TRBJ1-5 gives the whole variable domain DGGITQSPKYLFRKEGQNVTLSCEQNLNHDAMYWYRQDPGQGLRLIYYSQIVNDFQKGDIAEGYSVSREKKESFPLTVTSAQKNPTAFYLCASSNPGDWGNQPQHFGDGTRLSIL.

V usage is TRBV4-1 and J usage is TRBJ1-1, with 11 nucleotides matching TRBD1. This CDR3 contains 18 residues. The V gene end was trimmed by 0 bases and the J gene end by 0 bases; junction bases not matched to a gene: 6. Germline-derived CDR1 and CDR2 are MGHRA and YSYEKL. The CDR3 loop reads CASSQESGQGELNTEAFF. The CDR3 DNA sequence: TGCGCCAGCAGCCAAGAATCGGGACAGGGGGAGTTGAACACTGAAGCTTTCTTT.

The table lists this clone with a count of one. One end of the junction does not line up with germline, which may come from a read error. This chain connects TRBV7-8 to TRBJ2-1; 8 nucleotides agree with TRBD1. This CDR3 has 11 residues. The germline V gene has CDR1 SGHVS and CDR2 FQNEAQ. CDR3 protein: CASSLGQGQFF. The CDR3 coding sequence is TGTGCCAGCAGTTTAGGACAGGGCCAGTTCTTC.

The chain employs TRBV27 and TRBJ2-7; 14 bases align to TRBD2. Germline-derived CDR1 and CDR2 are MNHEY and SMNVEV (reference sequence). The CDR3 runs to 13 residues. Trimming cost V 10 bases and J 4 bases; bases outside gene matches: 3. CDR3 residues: CATWTSGGYEQYF. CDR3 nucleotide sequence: TGTGCCACCTGGACTAGCGGGGGGTACGAGCAGTACTTC.

CDR3 protein: CASGTGISYEQYF. In DNA, the CDR3 is TGTGCCAGCGGGACAGGAATATCCTACGAGCAGTACTTC. The chain joins TRBV19 to TRBJ2-7, with TRBD1 matching over 8 bases. The length of the CDR3 is 13 residues. CDR1 and CDR2 from the germline V gene are LNHDA and SQIVND (reference sequence). V dropped 9 bases and J dropped 1; count of bases not matched to a gene: 5.

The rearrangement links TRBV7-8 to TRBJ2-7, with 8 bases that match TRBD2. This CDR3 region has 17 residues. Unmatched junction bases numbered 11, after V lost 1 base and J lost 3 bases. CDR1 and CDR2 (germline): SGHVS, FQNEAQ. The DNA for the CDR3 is TGTGCCAGCAGCTTAGGAGTCGTGACTAGCGTCAACTACGAGCAGTACTTC. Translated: CASSLGVVTSVNYEQYF.

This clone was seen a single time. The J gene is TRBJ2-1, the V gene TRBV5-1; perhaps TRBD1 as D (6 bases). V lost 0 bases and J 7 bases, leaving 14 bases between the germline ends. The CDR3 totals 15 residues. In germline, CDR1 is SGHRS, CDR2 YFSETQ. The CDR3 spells CASSLARTDRNEQFF. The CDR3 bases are TGCGCCAGCAGCTTGGCCAGGACAGACAGGAATGAGCAGTTCTTC.

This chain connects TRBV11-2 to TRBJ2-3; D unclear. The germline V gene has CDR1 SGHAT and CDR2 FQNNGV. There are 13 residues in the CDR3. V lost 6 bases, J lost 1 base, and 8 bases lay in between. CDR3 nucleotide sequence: TGTGCCAGCAGTGATGCGGGCACAGATACGCAGTATTTT. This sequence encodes CASSDAGTDTQYF.

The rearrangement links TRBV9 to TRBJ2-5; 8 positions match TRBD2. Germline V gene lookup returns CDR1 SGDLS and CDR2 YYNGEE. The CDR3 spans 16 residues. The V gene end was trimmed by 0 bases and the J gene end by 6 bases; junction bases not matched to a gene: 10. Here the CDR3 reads CASSVATGRVGQTQYF. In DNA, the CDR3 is TGTGCCAGCAGCGTAGCTACCGGGAGGGTGGGCCAGACCCAGTACTTC.

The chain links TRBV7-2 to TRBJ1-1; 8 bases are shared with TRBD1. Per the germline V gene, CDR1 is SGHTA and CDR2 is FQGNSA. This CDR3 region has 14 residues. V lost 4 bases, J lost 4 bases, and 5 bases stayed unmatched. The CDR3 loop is CASSSRGQGTEAFF. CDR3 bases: TGTGCCAGCAGCTCCAGGGGGCAAGGCACTGAAGCTTTCTTT.

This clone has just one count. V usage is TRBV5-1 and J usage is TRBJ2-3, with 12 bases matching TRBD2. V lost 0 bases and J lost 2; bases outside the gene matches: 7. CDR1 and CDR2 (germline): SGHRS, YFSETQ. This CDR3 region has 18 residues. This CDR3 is CASSLAPSGGAITDTQYF. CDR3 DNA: TGCGCCAGCAGCTTGGCGCCTAGCGGGGGGGCCATCACAGATACGCAGTATTTT.